A selection of T cell receptor beta chains follows, all from one sample in a study of T cells in localized non-small cell lung cancer. Method: immunoSEQ multiplex PCR; TCRdb's copy keeps in-frame clones and lacks some. The sample records approximately 24,000 clones, about nine tenths being singletons. This specimen was peripheral blood, taken before any cancer treatment. Receptor source: a man between 35 and 75 years old with stage I squamous cell lung carcinoma. Each CDR3 is given with its conserved first and last residue. D genes are given only for firm matches. Size tells how often a clone was seen (once, few, many) or the class of an expanded clone, and some rows leave it out.

size	D	V	J	CDR3	DNA
.	.	TRBV7-9	TRBJ2-3	CASSLRLSTDTQYF	TGTGCCAGCAGCTTGCGGTTGAGCACAGATACGCAGTATTTT
once	.	TRBV29-1	TRBJ2-2	CSVEIQDTGELFF	TGCAGCGTTGAAATTCAGGACACCGGGGAGCTGTTTTTT
.	TRBD1	TRBV7-9	TRBJ1-2	CASSPRQGPTLYGYTF	TGTGCCAGCAGCCCTAGACAGGGGCCAACTCTCTATGGCTACACCTTC
.	.	TRBV27	TRBJ1-6	CASSLMGDSPLHF	TGTGCCAGCAGTTTAATGGGGGATTCACCCCTCCACTTT
once	TRBD1	TRBV5-6	TRBJ1-2	CASSLPGQGADGYTF	TGTGCCAGCAGCTTGCCGGGACAGGGGGCAGATGGCTACACCTTC
.	.	TRBV7-9	TRBJ1-5	CASSQQNQPQHF	TGTGCCAGCAGCCAACAAAATCAGCCCCAGCATTTT
.	.	TRBV28	TRBJ1-6	CASRATWVENNSPLHF	TGTGCCAGCAGGGCCACATGGGTGGAAAATAATTCACCCCTCCACTTT
.	TRBD1	TRBV9	TRBJ1-3	CASSERIGQGVNTIYF	TGTGCCAGCAGCGAGCGCATCGGCCAGGGGGTAAACACCATATATTTT
.	.	TRBV20-1	TRBJ1-1	CSARGDDTAFF	TGCAGTGCTAGAGGCGACGATACAGCTTTCTTT
.	TRBD2	TRBV6-5	TRBJ2-7	CASSGTSGGRYF	TGTGCCAGCAGCGGGACTAGCGGGGGACGGTACTTC
once	TRBD1	TRBV7-9	TRBJ1-2	CASSLGQDYGYTF	TGTGCCAGCAGCCTGGGACAGGACTATGGCTACACCTTC
.	.	TRBV7-9	TRBJ1-1	CASSPVFGVDTEAFF	TGTGCCAGCAGCCCCGTCTTTGGGGTGGACACTGAAGCTTTCTTT
few	.	TRBV5-4	TRBJ1-6	CASSTRRGSYNSPLHF	TGTGCCAGCAGCACCCGACGGGGCTCCTATAATTCACCCCTCCACTTT
.	.	TRBV2	TRBJ1-2	CASPGPTGSTF	TGTGCCAGCCCAGGCCCAACAGGGTCCACCTTC
.	TRBD1	TRBV10-3	TRBJ1-6	CAIRGQGWNSPLHF	TGTGCCATCAGAGGACAGGGGTGGAATTCACCCCTCCACTTT
once	.	TRBV29-1	TRBJ2-3	CSGLSQGEDTQYF	TGCAGCGGGCTCAGCCAAGGAGAAGATACGCAGTATTTT
.	.	TRBV5-1	TRBJ2-3	CASSARLQGDTQYF	TGCGCCAGCAGCGCCCGACTCCAGGGGGATACGCAGTATTTT
.	TRBD2	TRBV2	TRBJ2-1	CASSERHRGGALNEQFF	TGTGCCAGCAGTGAACGGCATCGCGGGGGGGCCCTCAATGAGCAGTTCTTC
once	TRBD2	TRBV9	TRBJ2-2	CASSPGTRGRELFF	TGTGCCAGCAGTCCGGGGACTAGGGGCCGGGAGCTGTTTTTT
once	.	TRBV11-2	TRBJ2-2	CASSLAAGVTGELFF	TGTGCCAGCAGCTTAGCCGCCGGGGTGACCGGGGAGCTGTTTTTT
.	TRBD2	TRBV4-2	TRBJ2-7	CASSQEGPSSGGSGYEQYF	TGTGCCAGCAGCCAAGAAGGACCCTCCAGCGGGGGGTCGGGCTACGAGCAGTACTTC
.	.	TRBV5-4	TRBJ2-1	CASSSGVGQEYNEQFF	TGTGCCAGCAGCTCCGGGGTGGGGCAGGAATACAATGAGCAGTTCTTC
.	.	TRBV11-2	TRBJ2-6	CASSLGYRVRGANVLTF	TGTGCCAGCAGCTTAGGCTACAGGGTGAGGGGGGCCAACGTCCTGACTTTC
.	TRBD1	TRBV5-5	TRBJ1-1	CASSRSGQGGSVAFF	TGTGCCAGCAGCCGCAGTGGACAGGGGGGGAGCGTAGCTTTCTTT
.	.	TRBV5-1	TRBJ2-3	CASSPGPPDTQYF	TGCGCCAGCAGCCCTGGGCCGCCAGATACGCAGTATTTT
.	TRBD2	TRBV5-1	TRBJ2-7	CASSLGFGTSGPYEQYF	TGCGCCAGCAGCTTGGGGTTTGGGACTAGCGGCCCCTACGAGCAGTACTTC
once	.	TRBV5-1	TRBJ1-1	CASSMTEGTEAFF	TGCGCCAGCAGCATGACAGAGGGCACTGAAGCTTTCTTT
.	.	TRBV2	TRBJ2-3	CASSAALDTDTQYF	TGTGCCAGCAGTGCTGCACTAGACACAGATACGCAGTATTTT
.	.	TRBV2	TRBJ1-1	CASSELQTAGTEAFF	TGTGCCAGCAGTGAACTACAGACGGCAGGGACTGAAGCTTTCTTT
.	.	TRBV7-2	TRBJ1-2	CASSLEGIGYTF	TGTGCCAGCAGCTTAGAGGGGATTGGCTACACCTTC
.	.	TRBV9	TRBJ2-7	CASSVAGAFPYEQYF	TGTGCCAGCAGCGTAGCGGGGGCCTTCCCTTACGAGCAGTACTTC
.	TRBD1	TRBV7-3	TRBJ2-5	CASSPGQGRETQYF	TGTGCCAGCAGCCCGGGACAGGGGAGAGAGACCCAGTACTTC
.	.	TRBV6-1	TRBJ2-3	CASSEAAGLSTDTQYF	TGTGCCAGCAGTGAAGCCGCGGGCTTAAGCACAGATACGCAGTATTTT
.	TRBD2	TRBV12-5	TRBJ2-7	CASSGSSGAYEQYF	TGTGCTAGTAGTGGTTCTAGCGGGGCCTACGAGCAGTACTTC
.	TRBD1	TRBV30	TRBJ1-4	CAWSETGPLGKLFF	TGTGCCTGGAGTGAGACAGGGCCCCTGGGAAAACTGTTTTTT
.	TRBD1	TRBV25-1	TRBJ2-2	CASSGGQGNTGELFF	TGTGCCAGCAGTGGGGGACAGGGGAACACCGGGGAGCTGTTTTTT
.	.	TRBV7-8	TRBJ2-3	CASSRTDTQYF	TGTGCCAGCAGCCGGACAGATACGCAGTATTTT
.	.	TRBV27	TRBJ2-7	CASSLPGNEQYF	TGTGCCAGCAGTTTACCCGGGAACGAGCAGTACTTC
.	.	TRBV13	TRBJ2-7	CASSLGRGSYEQYF	TGTGCCAGCAGCTTAGGCCGAGGATCCTACGAGCAGTACTTC
.	.	TRBV7-6	TRBJ1-1	CASSLERARNTEAFF	TGTGCCAGCAGCTTGGAGAGGGCCAGGAACACTGAAGCTTTCTTT
.	.	TRBV15	TRBJ2-7	CATSFQKGVSYEQYF	TGTGCCACCAGCTTTCAGAAAGGAGTGTCCTACGAGCAGTACTTC
.	TRBD2	TRBV7-2	TRBJ2-5	CASSRGDQETQYF	TGTGCCAGCAGCCGGGGGGACCAAGAGACCCAGTACTTC
few	.	TRBV10-3	TRBJ1-2	CAISEPRQPYGYTF	TGTGCCATCAGTGAGCCCCGACAGCCCTATGGCTACACCTTC
.	.	TRBV18	TRBJ1-5	CASSLGGEQPQHF	TGTGCCAGCTCCCTAGGGGGGGAACAGCCCCAGCATTTT